This T cell receptor beta chain was recorded in a study of patients and donors after allogeneic stem cell transplantation. TCRdb recomputed calls from the RT-PCR reads with MiXCR, one row per CDR3 protein. The sample includes about a million distinct CDR3 sequences, more than 15% seen only once; the top ten take roughly 6%. The material sequenced was blood, either unsorted or a sorted T cell fraction (not recorded which). This sequence was found in a human donor who was either an allogeneic HSCT recipient or a stem cell or donor lymphocyte infusion donor (not recorded which). It is not recorded whose cells these are; they may come from a transplant donor.

The CDR3 DNA reads as TGTGCCAGCAGCGTAGACCGGGACAGGATAGACAATGAGCAGTTCTTC. Translation gives CASSVDRDRIDNEQFF. V is TRBV9 and J is TRBJ2-1; 8 bases match TRBD1. CDR3 length equals 16 residues. Losses at the gene ends were 0 bases for V and 5 bases for J; bases not matched to a gene: 7. Per germline, CDR1 SGDLS and CDR2 YYNGEE.